These T cell receptor beta chains were read from a single sample in a study of regulatory T cells in long-lasting Graves disease. Each CDR3 protein gets one entry after TCRdb re-called the multiplex PCR reads with MiXCR. This table has fewer than 550,000 distinct CDR3 sequences, under 25% appearing once. The starting material was peripheral blood mononuclear cells (PBMCs), obtained when the disease was refractory, from a patient treated with antithyroid drugs. All receptors derive from a female donor with Graves disease. Both conserved end residues are part of each CDR3. The order of the fields is V gene, clone size, J gene, D gene, CDR3 protein, CDR3 DNA. D genes are given only for firm matches. Clone size is shown for a subset of rows, as once, few, many or a class of expanded clone.

>TRBV29-1|-|TRBJ2-1|TRBD2
CSVVGLAGEYNEQFF
TGCAGCGTGGTGGGACTAGCGGGGGAGTACAATGAGCAGTTCTTC
>TRBV19|few|TRBJ2-2|-
CASSIVGGELFF
TGTGCCAGTAGTATAGTTGGCGGGGAGCTGTTTTTT
>TRBV6-2/TRBV6-3|many|TRBJ2-5|-
CASSFSGGQETQYF
TGTGCCAGCAGTTTTTCCGGGGGACAAGAGACCCAGTACTTC
>TRBV14|-|TRBJ1-2|-
CASSPRTVKEEGYTF
TGTGCCAGCAGCCCCCGGACAGTCAAAGAGGAAGGCTACACCTTC
>TRBV10-3|many|TRBJ2-5|-
CAVSVGSSWRETQYF
TGTGCCGTCAGCGTCGGGAGCTCTTGGAGGGAGACCCAGTACTTC
>TRBV2|few|TRBJ2-4|-
CASSGGGGGNIQYF
TGTGCCAGCAGTGGAGGAGGGGGGGGGAACATTCAGTACTTC
>TRBV28|many|TRBJ1-2|TRBD1
CASSFIAGQEKGYTF
TGTGCCAGCAGTTTCATCGCCGGACAGGAGAAGGGCTACACCTTC
>TRBV12-3/TRBV12-4|many|TRBJ1-1|-
CASSLSAMNTEAFF
TGTGCCAGCAGTTTATCAGCAATGAACACTGAAGCTTTCTTT
>TRBV6-2/TRBV6-3|-|TRBJ2-2|-
CASSYSFSGSGELFF
TGTGCCAGCAGTTACTCCTTCTCGGGGTCCGGGGAGCTGTTTTTT
>TRBV3-1|-|TRBJ1-5|TRBD1
CASSQDPGQGAQPQHF
TGTGCCAGCAGCCAAGATCCGGGACAGGGAGCCCAGCCCCAGCATTTT
>TRBV11-3|-|TRBJ2-1|TRBD2
CASSQTSGRNEQFF
TGTGCCAGCAGCCAGACTAGCGGGAGAAATGAGCAGTTCTTC
>TRBV6-1|many|TRBJ2-2|-
CASSGDFSDGELFF
TGTGCCAGCAGCGGGGACTTTAGTGACGGGGAGCTGTTTTTT
>TRBV6-5|many|TRBJ2-6|TRBD1
CASSYGDRLNSGANVLTF
TGTGCCAGCAGTTACGGGGACAGACTCAACTCTGGGGCCAACGTCCTGACTTTC
>TRBV27|many|TRBJ1-1|-
CASKYPGDTEAFF
TGTGCCAGCAAGTACCCAGGGGACACTGAAGCTTTCTTT
>TRBV7-9|-|TRBJ2-7|-
CASSSQGGGERREQYF
TGTGCCAGCAGCTCGCAGGGAGGGGGAGAGAGAAGGGAACAGTACTTC
>TRBV29-1|many|TRBJ1-1|-
CSVPGQANTEAFF
TGCAGCGTCCCGGGGCAGGCGAACACTGAAGCTTTCTTT
>TRBV5-5|-|TRBJ2-5|-
CASSLGGARGETQYF
TGTGCCAGCAGCTTGGGGGGGGCGCGTGGAGAGACCCAGTACTTC
>TRBV7-3|many|TRBJ2-5|TRBD2
CASSQLAGEQETQYF
TGTGCCAGCAGCCAATTAGCGGGGGAACAAGAGACCCAGTACTTC
>TRBV11-2|few|TRBJ2-3|-
CASSLALAPTDTQYF
TGTGCCAGCAGCTTAGCGCTAGCCCCCACAGATACGCAGTATTTT
>TRBV5-6|few|TRBJ1-6|-
CASSGRGSPLHF
TGTGCCAGCAGTGGCAGGGGTTCACCCCTCCACTTT
>TRBV28|many|TRBJ1-5|TRBD1
CASTGGTGEGPQHF
TGTGCCAGCACGGGGGGGACAGGTGAGGGGCCCCAGCATTTT
>TRBV12-3/TRBV12-4|many|TRBJ1-1|-
CASSSQRRSTEAFF
TGTGCCAGCAGTTCACAGCGGAGGAGCACTGAAGCTTTCTTT
>TRBV6-2/TRBV6-3|many|TRBJ2-5|TRBD2
CAIIRTSGDQETQYF
TGTGCCATCATACGGACTAGCGGCGATCAAGAGACCCAGTACTTC
>TRBV20-1|-|TRBJ1-5|-
CSTNRRRGPSQPQHF
TGCAGTACCAACAGGCGACGGGGACCCTCGCAGCCCCAGCATTTT
>TRBV20-1|-|TRBJ2-2|-
CSARHPGARDTGELFF
TGCAGTGCTAGACACCCAGGGGCGCGGGACACCGGGGAGCTGTTTTTT
>TRBV15|few|TRBJ2-5|TRBD2
CATSRHGGQETQYF
TGTGCCACCAGCAGACACGGGGGGCAAGAGACCCAGTACTTC
>TRBV28|many|TRBJ2-5|TRBD1
CASSLWGQQETQYF
TGTGCCAGCAGTCTATGGGGACAGCAAGAGACCCAGTACTTC
>TRBV19|many|TRBJ1-2|-
CASSYWTAYGYTF
TGTGCCAGTAGTTATTGGACAGCCTATGGCTACACCTTC
>TRBV28|-|TRBJ2-7|-
CASTPGGRNEQYF
TGTGCCAGCACCCCGGGGGGCAGGAACGAGCAGTACTTC
>TRBV9|-|TRBJ1-6|-
CASSFFDGENSPLHF
TGTGCCAGCAGCTTTTTCGACGGGGAAAATTCACCCCTCCACTTT
>TRBV20-1|many|TRBJ1-4|-
CSAWNRRNEKLFF
TGCAGTGCCTGGAATAGGCGTAATGAAAAACTGTTTTTT
>TRBV7-9|-|TRBJ2-7|-
CASSLQGSSVYEQYF
TGTGCCAGCAGCTTACAGGGTTCGAGCGTCTACGAGCAGTACTTC
>TRBV11-2|-|TRBJ2-2|-
CASSLDSRAGSTGELFF
TGTGCCAGCAGCTTAGATAGCCGGGCAGGGAGCACCGGGGAGCTGTTTTTT
>TRBV27|many|TRBJ1-1|-
CASIKAPFYTEAFF
TGTGCCAGCATCAAAGCACCCTTCTACACTGAAGCTTTCTTT
>TRBV20-1|-|TRBJ2-7|-
CSASRLNRDEQYF
TGCAGTGCTAGTCGCCTAAATAGGGACGAGCAGTACTTC
>TRBV20-1|few|TRBJ1-4|TRBD1
CSARDSRGPTNEKLFF
TGCAGTGCTAGAGATTCCAGGGGGCCTACTAATGAAAAACTGTTTTTT
>TRBV28|many|TRBJ2-5|-
CASWQVGQETQYF
TGTGCCAGCTGGCAGGTTGGCCAAGAGACCCAGTACTTC
>TRBV5-8|-|TRBJ1-5|-
CASSGGTSNQPQHF
TGTGCCAGCAGCGGGGGGACTAGCAATCAGCCCCAGCATTTT
>TRBV27|many|TRBJ1-1|-
CASSSALGTEAFF
TGTGCCAGCAGTTCGGCCTTAGGCACTGAAGCTTTCTTT
>TRBV6-5|many|TRBJ1-6|-
CASSYNESPLHF
TGTGCCAGCAGTTACAACGAGTCACCCCTCCACTTT
>TRBV2|many|TRBJ1-2|TRBD1
CASGQGAPGGYTF
TGTGCCAGCGGGCAGGGGGCCCCCGGTGGCTACACCTTC
>TRBV28|many|TRBJ1-4|-
CASSPQGTFEKLFF
TGTGCCAGCAGTCCCCAGGGGACTTTTGAAAAACTGTTTTTT